These 24 T cell receptor beta chains originate from one sample sequenced in a study of human T cells and chemical hapten exposure (dated by TCRdb to about 2021). The library was obtained by RACE. Sequencing relied on a NextSeq 500. Clones were called with MiXCR by TCRdb after fastp trimmed the public reads at Q25, and only in-frame beta chains were retained. CDR3 protein sequences are deduplicated, and each keeps its most common genes and DNA. Present in this sample are some 88,000 distinct CDR3 sequences, more than 9.5% of which were seen just once. Of the sample, 2.2% is held by the ten largest clones. The meaning of the sample's time point label: patch test 2, 6 weeks after DPC sensitization. Taken with the paper, the label for treatment or condition translates to: therapeutic diphenylcyclopropenone sensitization with weekly scalp DPC. Here the sequenced sample was whole blood, taken in connection with sensitization to the hapten diphenylcyclopropenone (DPC). These receptors were taken from a middle-aged man with alopecia areata. Some clones in this sample may be carry-over from other donors' samples.

The CDR3 nucleotides are TGTGCCAGCAGCCCGACCCCAGCGGGACAAGATACGCAGTATTTT. Encoded protein: CASSPTPAGQDTQYF. The chain employs TRBV7-9 and TRBJ2-3; D is perhaps TRBD2 (7 bases). The CDR3 loop spans 15 amino acids. Per germline, CDR1 SEHNR and CDR2 FQNEAQ (reference sequence). V was pared by 5 bases and J by 5 bases, with 17 bases between.

The V call is TRBV6-2 or TRBV6-3, the J call TRBJ1-5; D remains ambiguous. Germline-derived CDR1 and CDR2 are MNHEY and SVGEGT. V was shortened by 6 bases and J by 4 bases, with 10 bases between the two germline ends. The CDR3 extends over 13 amino acids. For the CDR3, the DNA is TGTGCCAGCAGACGGACTGAGAATCAGCCCCAGCATTTT. It yields the protein CASRRTENQPQHF.

The chain uses TRBV3-1 and TRBJ1-3, with TRBD1 matching over 7 bases. This CDR3 is 16 amino acids long. Germline V gene lookup returns CDR1 LGHDT and CDR2 YNNKEL (reference sequence). Trimming took 5 bases from V and 2 from J; bases not matched to a gene: 9. The CDR3 here is CASSDDIGTAGNTIYF. The CDR3 bases are TGTGCCAGCAGCGACGACATAGGGACAGCTGGAAACACCATATATTTT.

This clonotype was recorded only once. V usage is TRBV13 and J usage is TRBJ2-2; 14 bases are a match to TRBD2. Germline-derived CDR1 and CDR2 are PRHDT and FYEKMQ (reference sequence). The CDR3 contains 20 residues. The V and J ends lost 1 base and 2 bases, in that order; junction bases with no gene match: 9. This CDR3 is CASSLETRTSGRRNTGELFF. In nucleotides, the CDR3 is TGTGCCAGCAGCTTAGAAACTCGGACTAGCGGGAGGCGAAACACCGGGGAGCTGTTTTTT.

This chain uses TRBV12-3 or TRBV12-4 with TRBJ2-4; 8 bases agree with TRBD2. The CDR3 has 13 amino acids. J was trimmed by 6 bases and V by 6 bases; bases with no gene match: 4. The CDR3 spells CASSPAGVNIQYF. DNA for the CDR3: TGTGCCAGCAGCCCAGCGGGAGTAAACATTCAGTACTTC.

The rearrangement uses TRBV18 and TRBJ2-5; unclear D gene. The germline V gene has CDR1 KGHSH and CDR2 LQKENI. V shed 3 bases and J shed 2 bases, with 4 bases lying between them. This CDR3 is built from 12 residues. CDR3 nucleotide sequence: TGTGCCAGCTCACCGGTACAAGAGACCCAGTACTTC. This gives the protein CASSPVQETQYF.

This clonotype showed up many times. The chain links TRBV12-3 or TRBV12-4 to TRBJ2-3, with TRBD2 identical over 9 bases. V gave up 5 bases and J gave up 3 bases; unmatched junction bases: 9. CDR3 length: 16 amino acids. CDR3: CASSPPPSGKTDTQYF. The CDR3 DNA reads TGTGCCAGCAGTCCACCCCCTAGCGGGAAGACAGATACGCAGTATTTT.

The chain couples TRBV7-9 to TRBJ2-1; TRBD2 aligns across 11 bases. The CDR3 is made up of 13 amino acids. With V trimmed by 1 base and J by 10 bases, 0 bases remained unmatched. CDR1 and CDR2 from the germline V gene are SEHNR and FQNEAQ (reference sequence). CDR3: CASSLGLAGEQFF. The CDR3, as DNA: TGTGCCAGCAGCTTAGGACTAGCGGGAGAGCAGTTCTTC. The whole variable domain, filled in from reference TRBV7-9 and TRBJ2-1, reads DTGVSQNPRHKITKRGQNVTFRCDPISEHNRLYWYRQTLGQGPEFLTYFQNEAQLEKSRLLSDRFSAERPKGSFSTLEIQRTEQGDSAMYLCASSLGLAGEQFFGPGTRLTVL.

J is TRBJ2-7 and V is TRBV6-2 or TRBV6-3; D remains ambiguous. V dropped 0 bases and J dropped 2 bases, with 5 bases sitting between them. CDR1 is MNHEY, CDR2 SVGEGT, per germline. The CDR3 has 13 amino acids. DNA of the CDR3: TGTGCCAGCAGTTACTCTCTGACCTACGAGCAGTACGTC. Amino acids: CASSYSLTYEQYV.

This clonotype was seen a handful of times. The CDR3 protein is CSVGTSGTGRTDTQYF. The CDR3 DNA is TGCAGCGTTGGCACTAGCGGGACCGGTCGCACAGATACGCAGTATTTT. This chain links TRBV29-1 with TRBJ2-3, with 10 bases fitting TRBD2. The V gene end was trimmed by 4 bases and the J gene end by 1 base; junction bases not matched to a gene: 8. This CDR3 spans 16 amino acids. Germline CDR1 SQVTM, CDR2 ANQGSEA.

Only a few counts were recorded for this clonotype. The gene calls are TRBV12-3 or TRBV12-4 and TRBJ2-3; 8 nucleotides align to TRBD2. The junction had 3 bases not matched to a gene; V was cut back by 3 bases and J by 4 bases. The CDR3 has 14 residues. CDR3 coding DNA: TGTGCCAGCAGTTTTTCTAGCGGGTCAGATACGCAGTATTTT. Translated, it gives CASSFSSGSDTQYF.

The genes are TRBV29-1 and TRBJ1-1, with D unclear. The germline V and J ends were trimmed by 4 bases and 1 base, with 10 bases remaining between them. This CDR3 comprises 13 residues. Germline CDR1 is SQVTM and CDR2 is ANQGSEA. The CDR3 DNA follows: TGCAGCGTTGGATTCGGCGGGAACACTGAAGCTTTCTTT. It encodes CSVGFGGNTEAFF.

The chain uses TRBV29-1 and TRBJ2-5; D remains unclear. Trimming took 4 bases from V and 6 from J, leaving 18 bases between them. Germline loops: CDR1 SQVTM, CDR2 ANQGSEA. CDR3 length: 14 residues. The CDR3: CSVGWFTQAQTQYF. CDR3 sequence (DNA): TGCAGCGTTGGATGGTTCACTCAGGCTCAGACCCAGTACTTC. Complete variable domain (other parts from reference TRBV29-1 and TRBJ2-5): SAVISQKPSRDICQRGTSLTIQCQVDSQVTMMFWYRQQPGQSLTLIATANQGSEATYESGFVIDKFPISRPNLTFSTLTVSNMSPEDSSIYLCSVGWFTQAQTQYFGPGTRLLVL.

The J gene is TRBJ2-3, the V gene TRBV28, with TRBD2 matching 10 bases. The germline CDR1 and CDR2 sequences are MDHEN and SYDVKM. Trimming took 7 bases from V and 2 from J; bases not matched to a gene: 6. This CDR3 region has 15 residues. CDR3 protein: CASTTGTSDTDTQYF. The CDR3 nucleotides read TGTGCCAGCACCACCGGGACTAGCGACACAGATACGCAGTATTTT.

The CDR3 spells CASSYSGGVGTDTQYF. The CDR3 nucleotides are TGTGCCAGCAGTTACTCGGGCGGAGTTGGCACAGATACGCAGTATTTT. The V call is TRBV6-5, the J call TRBJ2-3; D call uncertain. V lost 0 bases and J 1 base, leaving 11 bases between the germline ends. This CDR3 has 16 amino acids. Germline CDR1 is MNHEY and CDR2 is SVGAGI.

The chain is built from TRBV7-8 and TRBJ2-3, with 9 nucleotides matching TRBD2. The trim removed 5 bases at V and 2 bases at J, leaving 8 bases unmatched. The germline V gene encodes CDR1 SGHVS and CDR2 FQNEAQ. The CDR3 totals 16 residues. CDR3 in amino acids: CASSPWTSVPTDTQYF. The CDR3 nucleotides read TGTGCCAGCAGCCCCTGGACTAGCGTTCCCACAGATACGCAGTATTTT.

By frequency in the sample, this clonotype is medium-sized (0.01 to 0.1%). This rearrangement joins TRBV29-1 to TRBJ1-4; possibly TRBD1 for D (5 bases). V lost 2 bases and J 3 bases, leaving 7 bases between the germline ends. CDR1 and CDR2 from the germline V gene are SQVTM and ANQGSEA. This CDR3 is 13 amino acids long. CDR3: CSVEQGANEKLFF. CDR3 DNA sequence: TGCAGCGTTGAACAGGGAGCTAATGAAAAACTGTTTTTT.

The sample holds a few counts of this clonotype. The rearrangement uses TRBV5-1 and TRBJ2-7; D ambiguous. The germline V gene encodes CDR1 SGHRS and CDR2 YFSETQ. The CDR3 consists of 13 residues. V gave up 4 bases and J gave up 2 bases, with 10 bases separating them. CDR3 amino acids: CASSREAAYEQYF. In nucleotides, the CDR3 is TGCGCCAGCAGCAGAGAGGCAGCCTACGAGCAGTACTTC.

The CDR3 DNA reads TGTGCCAGCAGCCAAACCCTAAGCCGGGGCCGGTACTTC. This encodes CASSQTLSRGRYF. V usage is TRBV14 and J usage is TRBJ2-7; either TRBD1 or TRBD2 may supply D (5 bases each). Germline V CDR1 and CDR2: SGHDN, FVKESK. The CDR3 sequence is 13 residues long. Deletions cut 2 bases from V and 12 bases from J, with 17 bases between.

The chain is built from TRBV24-1 and TRBJ1-6, with D unclear. V dropped 4 bases and J dropped 5 bases, with 8 bases sitting between them. The CDR3 extends over 14 amino acids. Germline CDR1 is KGHDR and CDR2 is SFDVKD. In nucleotides, the CDR3 is TGTGCCACCAGTGACAGGCGTGATAATTCACCCCTCCACTTT. Its translation: CATSDRRDNSPLHF.

This clonotype was counted only a few times. The chain joins TRBV21-1 to TRBJ1-5. TRBV21-1 is listed as a pseudogene. This CDR3 contains 15 residues. CDR3 in amino acids: CASSKSVQLNQPQHF. The CDR3 DNA is TGTGCCAGCAGCAAATCTGTACAGTTGAATCAGCCCCAGCATTTT.

V is TRBV6-2 or TRBV6-3 and J is TRBJ2-7; possible D gene TRBD2, 6 bases. The CDR3 covers 12 residues. Trimming cost V 3 bases and J 11 bases, with 14 bases left between them. The germline gives CDR1 MNHEY, CDR2 SVGEGT. The CDR3: CASSYPGLPKYF. The CDR3 DNA follows: TGTGCCAGCAGTTATCCGGGACTCCCGAAGTACTTC.

This clonotype was seen repeatedly, ten times or more. The J gene is TRBJ1-5, the V gene TRBV6-2 or TRBV6-3; no firm D call. Germline lookup yields CDR1 MNHEY and CDR2 SVGEGT. Deletions cut 7 bases from V and 6 bases from J, with 25 bases between. The CDR3 is made up of 17 amino acids. This CDR3 reads CASNPLRGGFFAQPQHF. The CDR3, as DNA: TGTGCCAGCAACCCCCTACGAGGAGGGTTTTTCGCTCAGCCCCAGCATTTT.

The DNA for the CDR3 is TGTGCCAGCCCCCGGGCACGAACATGGCAGTACGTC. Its translation is CASPRARTWQYV. The gene calls are TRBV27 and TRBJ2-7; D not certain. CDR1 is MNHEY, CDR2 SMNVEV, per germline (reference sequence). With 8 bases removed from V and 9 bases from J, the gap between germline ends came to 17 bases. The CDR3 runs 12 residues.